This T cell receptor (beta chain) was recorded in a study of graft-versus-host responses after intestinal transplantation. Study-level information: All recipients were transplanted with multivisceral, liver-intestinal, or isolated intestinal grafts. Every one of the recipients received anti-thymocyte globulin induction and afterwards took tacrolimus and steroids for three to four years.

Study-level results: The highest levels of circulating GvH clones went along with early declines in HvG clones after transplant.

About this clone: The antigen is undetermined.

Deletions cut 9 bases from V and 2 bases from J, with 16 bases between. The CDR3 length is 15 residues. Germline assignment: CDR1 MNHEY and CDR2 SVGAGI. Libraries were prepared by immunoSEQ multiplex PCR; TCRdb keeps only in-frame clonotypes and omits some of them. Of about 29,000 clones listed, roughly nine tenths are singletons. The sequenced sample was PBMCs, obtained about 420 days after intestinal transplantation. V gene TRBV6-5 combines with J gene TRBJ2-2; D may be TRBD1 (6 bases). The sequence was obtained from a human patient who received an intestinal transplant, so some T cells may come from the graft donor. The chain's CDR3 is CASQDSPSNTGELFF. The CDR3 DNA sequence: TGTGCCAGTCAGGACAGTCCCTCCAACACCGGGGAGCTGTTTTTT.